A selection of T cell receptor beta chains follows, all from one sample in a study of shared clonotypes between healthy human individuals. The repertoire was sequenced with immunoSEQ multiplex PCR; TCRdb's copy has only in-frame clones and lacks some. The sample lists about 2.3 million clones; more than 85% were seen once. The specimen was naive CD4+ T cells from PBMCs. These receptors were taken from a man in his late teens or twenties in good health. Some clones in this sample may be carry-over from other donors' samples. CDR3s include the opening cysteine and the closing phenylalanine or tryptophan. D genes are given only for firm matches. Expanded clones are given a class, and other clones once, few, many or no size at all.

clone_size	d_call	j_call	v_call	cdr3_nt	cdr3_aa
-	TRBD1	TRBJ2-7	TRBV5-4	TGTGCCATTTCCGACCCCCCTGGGTCATCGGCGGCAGGGGGCTTATGGGAGCAGTACTTC	CAISDPPGSSAAGGLWEQYF
-	TRBD2	TRBJ2-1	TRBV5-1	TGCGCCAGCAGCAGCCCCGGGACTAGCGGAAGCTCCTACAATGAGCAGTTCTTC	CASSSPGTSGSSYNEQFF
-	TRBD2	TRBJ2-3	TRBV7-9	TGTGCCAGCAGCTCACGGACTAGCGGGAGTTTGGGAGATACGCAGTATTTT	CASSSRTSGSLGDTQYF
-	-	TRBJ2-5	TRBV27	TGTGCCAGCAGTTATACCTTGGGGACCCAGTACTTC	CASSYTLGTQYF
-	-	TRBJ2-5	TRBV9	TGTGCCAGCAGCGTAGTCTGGGACCAAGAGACCCAGTACTTC	CASSVVWDQETQYF
-	-	TRBJ1-3	TRBV30	TGTGCCTTCGGAAGCACTGGAAACACCATATATTTT	CAFGSTGNTIYF
once	-	TRBJ1-2	TRBV5-6	TGTGCCAGCAGCTTGGATCCGGAGTCTAACTATGGCTACACCTTC	CASSLDPESNYGYTF
once	-	TRBJ2-7	TRBV7-8	TGTGCCAGCAGCCAAGGTGGAGGGGACGAGCAGTACTTC	CASSQGGGDEQYF
-	TRBD1	TRBJ2-3	TRBV5-1	TGCGCCAGCAGCTTGCCGAGACAGGGGGCGGGAGATACGCAGTATTTT	CASSLPRQGAGDTQYF
-	-	TRBJ1-4	TRBV7-9	TGTGCCAGCAGCTTAGGGGGGCTACCTAATGAAAAACTGTTTTTT	CASSLGGLPNEKLFF
-	-	TRBJ2-1	TRBV7-2	TGTGCCAGCAGCACCACCGTGGGGGACAATGAGCAGTTCTTC	CASSTTVGDNEQFF
-	-	TRBJ1-1	TRBV5-1	TGCGCCAGCAGCTTTACCGGACACCAGAACACTGAAGCTTTCTTT	CASSFTGHQNTEAFF
-	TRBD2	TRBJ2-7	TRBV6-1	TGTGCCAGCACGACTAGCGGGAGCTACGAGCAGTACTTC	CASTTSGSYEQYF
-	-	TRBJ2-1	TRBV6-1	TGTGCCAGCAGTGCGAATCCCCTATACAATGAGCAGTTCTTC	CASSANPLYNEQFF
-	-	TRBJ2-1	TRBV29-1	TGCAGCGGGAGGGACAGCTACAATGAGCAGTTCTTC	CSGRDSYNEQFF
once	-	TRBJ1-3	TRBV19	TGTGCCAGTAGTGCGGGAAACACCATATATTTT	CASSAGNTIYF
-	TRBD1	TRBJ1-5	TRBV28	TGTGCCAGCAGTCCAGGGACAGGGGATCAGCCCCAGCATTTT	CASSPGTGDQPQHF
once	-	TRBJ2-1	TRBV6-1	TGTGCCAGCAGTTCACAGCAATCCTACAATGAGCAGTTCTTC	CASSSQQSYNEQFF
-	-	TRBJ2-5	TRBV5-6	TGTGCCAGCAGCTTGGGAGGTCAAGAGACCCAGTACTTC	CASSLGGQETQYF
-	-	TRBJ1-3	TRBV14	TGTGCCAGCAGCCAAGATCTACAGAGCTCTGGAAACACCATATATTTT	CASSQDLQSSGNTIYF
-	-	TRBJ2-2	TRBV6-1	TGTGCCAGCAGTGACCAGACAGGATCCAACACCGGGGAGCTGTTTTTT	CASSDQTGSNTGELFF
-	-	TRBJ1-2	TRBV28	TGTGCCAGCAGCCTGGTGGATAATATCGAGCTAGGGGGCTACACCTTC	CASSLVDNIELGGYTF
-	TRBD1	TRBJ1-1	TRBV28	TGTGCCAGCAGCTCTCCCTTGCCGGGACAGGGCACTGAAGCTTTCTTT	CASSSPLPGQGTEAFF
-	-	TRBJ2-1	TRBV28	TGTGCCAGCAGTTTGGGGGGTAGCCGCTCCTACAATGAGCAGTTCTTC	CASSLGGSRSYNEQFF
-	-	TRBJ1-2	TRBV2	TGTGCCAGCGCAGGGACGGCGAACTATGGCTACACCTTC	CASAGTANYGYTF
once	-	TRBJ2-3	TRBV18	TGTGCCAGCTCACCTAAGCAGGGAAACACAGATACGCAGTATTTT	CASSPKQGNTDTQYF
-	TRBD2	TRBJ2-1	TRBV7-3	TGTGCCAGCAGCTTAATCGCGACGGGAGGAAGGGATGAGCAGTTCTTC	CASSLIATGGRDEQFF
-	-	TRBJ1-1	TRBV21-1	TGTGCCAGCAGCATAGACAGGGGGCGGCTTGACACTGAAGCTTTCTTT	CASSIDRGRLDTEAFF
-	-	TRBJ1-2	TRBV6-1	TGTGCCAGCAGAGTCGGGGCTAACTATGGCTACACCTTC	CASRVGANYGYTF
-	TRBD2	TRBJ2-3	TRBV5-1	TGCGCCAGCAGCCCCAGGAGGGGGCAAGGGACTAGCGGGAGAGATACGCAGTATTTT	CASSPRRGQGTSGRDTQYF
-	TRBD1	TRBJ2-2	TRBV25-1	TGTGCCAGCAGTGCTGACAGGGGGTTGTCCGGGGAGCTGTTTTTT	CASSADRGLSGELFF